These 4 T cell receptor beta chains share one sample of origin, sequenced in a study of identical twins. TCRdb itself ran the 5' RACE reads through MiXCR, one entry per CDR3 protein. The top ten clones hold approximately 4.5% of a sample with 550,000 to 700,000 distinct CDR3 sequences, 21% of them seen once. These sequences were also reported in another study, on T cells expressing NK-cell markers.

Sequenced sample: PBMCs. These receptors were obtained from a woman under 30 in good health.

This clonotype has ten or more counts. This sequence joins TRBV5-6 and TRBJ1-1; tentatively, D is TRBD1 (5 bases). The V end was cut by 2 bases, the J end by 0 bases, with 11 bases between. The CDR3 has 15 residues. Per germline, CDR1 SGHDT and CDR2 YYEEEE. The CDR3 coding sequence is TGTGCCAGCAGCTTAGTAGGGGCGATGAACACTGAAGCTTTCTTT. Translation: CASSLVGAMNTEAFF.

This chain links TRBV4-2 with TRBJ2-7, with D tentatively TRBD1 (5 bases). The germline gives CDR1 LGHNA, CDR2 YNFKEQ. Trimming stripped 3 bases from V and 0 bases from J, with 9 bases between. The CDR3 is 14 amino acids. CDR3 bases: TGTGCCAGCAGCCATGGGGCCCTCTCCTACGAGCAGTACTTC. Translating it yields CASSHGALSYEQYF.

This clonotype was seen just once. The V gene is TRBV10-3, the J gene TRBJ2-1; 7 positions agree with TRBD1. The CDR3 spans 15 residues. CDR1 and CDR2 from the germline V gene are ENHRY and SYGVKD. Trimming removed 3 bases from V and 7 bases from J; junction bases left unmatched: 9. The CDR3 protein is CAISDRDRAQNEQFF. The CDR3 coding sequence is TGTGCCATCAGTGATCGGGACAGAGCACAAAATGAGCAGTTCTTC.

In its sample, this clonotype was seen a few times. The rearrangement uses TRBV4-2 and TRBJ2-1; D unclear. Trimming pared 0 bases from V and 5 bases from J, leaving 8 bases between. Germline-derived CDR1 and CDR2 are LGHNA and YNFKEQ. CDR3 length: 14 residues. CDR3 in amino acids: CASSQEVWHNEQFF. CDR3 DNA: TGTGCCAGCAGCCAAGAGGTCTGGCACAATGAGCAGTTCTTC.